Presented here are 27 T cell receptor beta chains from one specimen sequenced in a study of monozygotic twins with cystic fibrosis. Clones were read by immunoSEQ multiplex PCR, and TCRdb kept only the in-frame ones, dropping some. The sample consists of about 15,000 clones, around 93% of them appearing once. Material: blood. The receptors were sampled from a girl aged 2-15 years with cystic fibrosis.

DNA of the CDR3: TGTGCCAGCTCTTCCTCCCGGGACAGGGGAATGAACACTGAAGCTTTCTTT. Its translation is CASSSSRDRGMNTEAFF. The J gene is TRBJ1-1, the V gene TRBV18; TRBD1 aligns across 10 bases. J was trimmed by 0 bases and V by 6 bases; bases with no gene match: 10. The length of the CDR3 is 17 residues. Germline V gene sequence: CDR1 KGHSH, CDR2 LQKENI.

This chain links TRBV7-6 with TRBJ1-1; weak D call: TRBD1 (5 bases). CDR3 length: 14 residues. Trimming took 3 bases from V and 4 from J, leaving 12 bases between them. CDR1 SGHVS and CDR2 FNYEAQ come from the germline V gene. CDR3 loop: CASSLEGRGTEAFF. CDR3 nucleotides: TGTGCCAGCAGCTTGGAGGGACGTGGCACTGAAGCTTTCTTT.

The chain uses TRBV29-1 and TRBJ1-5; D perhaps matches TRBD1 (6 bases). CDR3 length: 13 residues. Germline V CDR1 and CDR2: SQVTM, ANQGSEA. Trimming took off 4 bases at V and 4 bases at J, with 11 bases between the two ends. The CDR3: CSVGAQGNQPQHF. The CDR3 bases are TGCAGCGTTGGGGCACAGGGAAATCAGCCCCAGCATTTT.

This chain connects TRBV27 to TRBJ2-7; D could derive from TRBD1 or TRBD2 (6 bases each). This CDR3 is 14 amino acids long. V lost 6 bases and J 3 bases, leaving 15 bases between the germline ends. Germline V gene data show CDR1 as MNHEY and CDR2 as SMNVEV (reference sequence). The CDR3 DNA follows: TGTGCCAGCAGCCCCTTAGGAGGGGGCTACGAGCAGTACTTC. Amino acid sequence: CASSPLGGGYEQYF.

The rearrangement joins TRBV6-5 to TRBJ1-1; D not resolved. CDR3 length: 14 amino acids. CDR1 is MNHEY and CDR2 is SVGAGI in the germline V gene. V was pared by 6 bases and J by 1 base, with 12 bases between. CDR3 protein: CASSSTLGNTEAFF. CDR3 nucleotides: TGTGCCAGCAGCTCCACCCTGGGGAACACTGAAGCTTTCTTT.

The rearrangement uses TRBV11-3 and TRBJ1-3; D gene ambiguous. Germline values: CDR1 SGHNT, CDR2 YENEEA. The V gene lost 4 bases and the J gene lost 4 bases, with 11 bases spanning the gap. The CDR3 extends over 14 amino acids. The DNA for the CDR3 is TGTGCCAGCAGCTCCACTTATGAGGGAAACACCATATATTTT. This encodes CASSSTYEGNTIYF.

The CDR3 bases are TGCAGCGTCGCGCAGTTTGTGCCGAACACTGAAGCTTTCTTT. This codes for CSVAQFVPNTEAFF. The rearrangement links TRBV29-1 to TRBJ1-1; no clear D gene. Trimming stripped 6 bases from V and 1 base from J, with 15 bases between. The CDR3 sequence is 14 residues long. Germline values: CDR1 SQVTM, CDR2 ANQGSEA.

The chain uses TRBV5-4 and TRBJ1-4, with 9 bases fitting TRBD1. Per the germline V gene, CDR1 is SGHNT and CDR2 is YYREEE (reference sequence). This CDR3 has 15 residues. The ends lost 4 bases at V and 8 bases at J; junction bases unmatched: 9. This CDR3 is CASSIPGTGREKLFF. In DNA, the CDR3 is TGTGCCAGCAGCATACCCGGGACAGGGAGGGAAAAACTGTTTTTT. The entire variable domain, with the rest obtained from reference TRBV5-4 and TRBJ1-4, is as follows: ETGVTQSPTHLIKTRGQQVTLRCSSQSGHNTVSWYQQALGQGPQFIFQYYREEENGRGNFPPRFSGLQFPNYSSELNVNALELDDSALYLCASSIPGTGREKLFFGSGTQLSVL.

This chain joins TRBV28 and TRBJ2-1, with a weak D call TRBD2 (5 bases). The CDR3 loop spans 14 amino acids. V gave up 5 bases and J gave up 8 bases, with 16 bases separating them. In germline, CDR1 is MDHEN, CDR2 SYDVKM. In DNA, the CDR3 is TGTGCCAGCAGTCCTAGGAGAGGGTGGGATGAGCAGTTCTTC. It specifies CASSPRRGWDEQFF.

This clone was seen only once. The gene calls are TRBV11-3 and TRBJ2-2, with 7 bases aligning to TRBD2. Per germline, CDR1 SGHNT and CDR2 YENEEA. The CDR3 totals 12 residues. Trimming took 8 bases from V and 10 from J; bases not matched to a gene: 7. The CDR3 region is CASSAGVPELFF. CDR3 nucleotide sequence: TGTGCCAGCTCGGCGGGAGTTCCGGAGCTGTTTTTT. Filled out from reference TRBV11-3 and TRBJ2-2, the complete variable domain reads EAGVVQSPRYKIIEKKQPVAFWCNPISGHNTLYWYLQNLGQGPELLIRYENEEAVDDSQLPKDRFSAERLKGVDSTLKIQPAELGDSAVYLCASSAGVPELFFGEGSRLTVL.

The chain is built from TRBV9 and TRBJ2-7; possibly TRBD2 for D (5 bases). Trimming removed 4 bases from V and 0 bases from J, with 20 bases in between. This CDR3 contains 17 residues. From germline, CDR1 is SGDLS and CDR2 YYNGEE. The CDR3 is CASSPSPLSGSSYEQYF. CDR3 nucleotide sequence: TGTGCCAGCAGCCCTTCCCCATTGAGTGGGAGCTCCTACGAGCAGTACTTC.

The CDR3 region has the DNA TGTGCCAGCATGAGAGAACATCTGTTTTTT. Translated: CASMREHLFF. The chain couples TRBV6-1 to TRBJ1-4; D is uncertain. Between the trimmed V and J ends, which lost 7 bases and 14 bases, there was a span of 11 bases. The CDR3 loop spans 10 amino acids. The germline CDR1 and CDR2 sequences are MNHNS and SASEGT.

The count of this clone is one. The chain carries TRBV9 and TRBJ2-7; D is unclear. Trimming took 0 bases from V and 4 from J, leaving 11 bases between them. The CDR3 length is 14 residues. Germline CDR1 SGDLS, CDR2 YYNGEE. CDR3 protein: CASSVALLDYEQYF. For the CDR3, the DNA is TGTGCCAGCAGCGTAGCTTTGCTCGATTACGAGCAGTACTTC.

V gene TRBV27 combines with J gene TRBJ2-7; D ambiguous. CDR1 and CDR2 (germline): MNHEY, SMNVEV (reference sequence). V lost 5 bases to trimming and J lost 5 bases, with 13 bases between them. This CDR3 has 13 amino acids. CDR3 protein: CASSRTEQNEQYF. In DNA, the CDR3 is TGTGCCAGCAGTCGGACCGAGCAAAACGAGCAGTACTTC.

J is TRBJ1-1 and V is TRBV30; D not certain. CDR3 length equals 12 residues. Trimming pared 4 bases from V and 3 bases from J, leaving 9 bases between. Germline V lookup: CDR1 GTSNPN, CDR2 SVGIG (reference sequence). CDR3: CAWTKRDTEAFF. Here the CDR3 DNA reads TGTGCCTGGACCAAAAGGGACACTGAAGCTTTCTTT.

V gene TRBV27 combines with J gene TRBJ2-1, with unresolved D. V lost 7 bases to trimming and J lost 8 bases, with 12 bases between them. This CDR3 comprises 12 residues. Germline CDR1 MNHEY, CDR2 SMNVEV (reference sequence). The CDR3 is CASTNLVDEQFF. Written as DNA, the CDR3 is TGTGCCAGCACGAATTTGGTGGATGAGCAGTTCTTC.

This clone appeared once. The CDR3 spells CASSLVHPRANTEAFF. The DNA of the CDR3 is TGCGCCAGCAGCTTGGTTCATCCGAGGGCGAACACTGAAGCTTTCTTT. V and J are TRBV5-1 and TRBJ1-1; D is unclear. Germline V gene lookup returns CDR1 SGHRS and CDR2 YFSETQ. V lost 0 bases, J lost 1 base, and 13 bases lay in between. This CDR3 region has 16 residues.

J is TRBJ2-1 and V is TRBV6-6; 10 nucleotides align to TRBD1. The CDR3 consists of 11 residues. J gave up 15 bases and V 4 bases, and 3 bases lay outside the gene matches. Per the germline V gene, CDR1 is MNHNY and CDR2 is SVGAGI (reference sequence). CDR3 protein: CASSSRDRGFF. The CDR3 DNA reads TGTGCCAGCAGTTCCCGGGACAGGGGGTTCTTC.

This clone was detected only a few times. J is TRBJ1-5 and V is TRBV29-1; D not certain. There are 11 residues in the CDR3. Germline values: CDR1 SQVTM, CDR2 ANQGSEA. V lost 7 bases, J lost 2 bases, and 6 bases lay in between. CDR3 coding DNA: TGCAGCGGAAAGGGCAATCAGCCCCAGCATTTT. Translated: CSGKGNQPQHF.

The chain employs TRBV14 and TRBJ2-7; 7 bases agree with TRBD2. Germline V gene data show CDR1 as SGHDN and CDR2 as FVKESK. After removal of 3 bases from V and 7 bases from J, the junction contained 6 bases not matched to a gene. CDR3 length equals 13 residues. CDR3 nucleotide sequence: TGTGCCAGCAGCCAGTTAGAGCGGGGTGAGCAGTACTTC. Amino acids: CASSQLERGEQYF.

The chain has TRBV21-1 and TRBJ2-2; the tabulated D call, TRBD1, remains unverified against the DNA. TRBV21-1 is described as a pseudogene. The CDR3 is made up of 15 amino acids. CDR3 sequence reads: CASSETGENTGELFF. The CDR3 DNA reads as TGTGCCAGCAGTGAAACAGGGGAGAACACCGGGGAGCTGTTTTTT.

This sequence joins TRBV4-2 and TRBJ2-2; D unresolved. Germline assignment: CDR1 LGHNA and CDR2 YNFKEQ. The CDR3 spans 14 residues. V lost 4 bases and J lost 4, with 10 bases in between. The CDR3: CASSPLHGTGELFF. CDR3 coding DNA: TGTGCCAGCAGCCCTCTCCATGGCACCGGGGAGCTGTTTTTT.

The chain is built from TRBV21-1 and TRBJ1-4. TRBV21-1 is annotated as a pseudogene. The CDR3 runs to 14 residues. The CDR3 bases are TGTGCCAGCAGCGATCATGAGGGAATGGAGTCACTGTTTTTT. Protein sequence: CASSDHEGMESLFF.

The genes are TRBV7-8 and TRBJ2-7, with D perhaps matching TRBD1 or TRBD2 (5 bases each). This CDR3 spans 16 amino acids. Germline-derived CDR1 and CDR2 are SGHVS and FQNEAQ. V was shortened by 1 base and J by 5 bases, with 18 bases between the two germline ends. DNA for the CDR3: TGTGCCAGCAGCTTAGGAGGGGTGAGCTCCACCCACGAGCAGTACTTC. Protein sequence: CASSLGGVSSTHEQYF.

This clone showed up just once. The genes are TRBV5-1 and TRBJ2-7; 9 bases agree with TRBD1. V shed 3 bases and J 5 bases; nucleotides not matched to a gene: 12. The CDR3 totals 16 residues. Germline values: CDR1 SGHRS, CDR2 YFSETQ. DNA for the CDR3: TGCGCCAGCAGCTCGACCGGGACAGGGCGTACTAACGAGCAGTACTTC. Encoded protein: CASSSTGTGRTNEQYF. Supplemented by reference TRBV5-1 and TRBJ2-7, the full variable domain reads KAGVTQTPRYLIKTRGQQVTLSCSPISGHRSVSWYQQTPGQGLQFLFEYFSETQRNKGNFPGRFSGRQFSNSRSEMNVSTLELGDSALYLCASSSTGTGRTNEQYFGPGTRLTVT.

This chain links TRBV5-1 with TRBJ2-7; 10 bases map to TRBD1. The CDR3 is made up of 12 amino acids. Germline-derived CDR1 and CDR2 are SGHRS and YFSETQ. V was clipped by 3 bases and J by 6 bases; unmatched bases: 0. Here the CDR3 DNA reads TGCGCCAGCAGCTGGACAGGGGGCGAGCAGTACTTC. It yields the protein CASSWTGGEQYF.

V gene TRBV5-1 combines with J gene TRBJ2-7, with D tentatively TRBD1 (6 bases). With 7 bases removed from V and 1 base from J, the gap between germline ends came to 15 bases. The CDR3 has 14 amino acids. The germline CDR1 and CDR2 sequences are SGHRS and YFSETQ. The CDR3 sequence: CASGSGQGSYEQYF. The CDR3 DNA reads as TGCGCCAGCGGGAGTGGGCAGGGGTCCTACGAGCAGTACTTC.